This T cell receptor beta chain emerged from a study of technical replicates of blood from a handful of donors. There are 15 residues in the CDR3. Trimming removed 3 bases at V and 1 base at J, with 13 bases between. In germline, CDR1 is SGHNT, CDR2 YYREEE (reference sequence). Produced via immunoSEQ multiplex PCR; TCRdb's table is partial and in-frame only. The repertoire includes under 90,000 clones, roughly 96% of them detected once, and roughly 0.2% sits in the top ten. This rearrangement joins TRBV5-4 to TRBJ1-2; D unclear. The receptor comes from a human donor in good health. The sample taken for sequencing was T cells isolated from PBMCs. For the CDR3, the DNA is TGTGCCAGCAGCTCTGGAGGCGGATATAACTATGGCTACACCTTC. Protein sequence: CASSSGGGYNYGYTF.